This T cell receptor beta chain was identified during a study of T cell repertoires in cytomegalovirus infection. Overall study findings and caveats: Public TCR beta family frequency separated CMV-and-HLA carriers, including in an independent cohort.

V was shortened by 0 bases and J by 0 bases, with 13 bases between the two germline ends. CDR3 size: 17 residues. The germline gives CDR1 SGHTA, CDR2 FQGNSA. There are many counts of this clonotype. The target antigen is unknown. TCRdb re-called the reads through MiXCR, storing one row per CDR3 protein. Of 200,000 to 300,000 distinct CDR3 sequences listed, roughly 10% are singletons. The sequenced sample was PBMCs. The chain couples TRBV7-2 to TRBJ2-3; the D gene is possibly TRBD2 (7 bases). The TCR comes from a human donor in good health (CMV status not recorded). Some clones in this sample may be carry-over from other donors' samples. CDR3 sequence: CASSLAGGGTSTDTQYF. DNA of the CDR3: TGTGCCAGCAGCTTAGCAGGCGGGGGCACCAGCACAGATACGCAGTATTTT.